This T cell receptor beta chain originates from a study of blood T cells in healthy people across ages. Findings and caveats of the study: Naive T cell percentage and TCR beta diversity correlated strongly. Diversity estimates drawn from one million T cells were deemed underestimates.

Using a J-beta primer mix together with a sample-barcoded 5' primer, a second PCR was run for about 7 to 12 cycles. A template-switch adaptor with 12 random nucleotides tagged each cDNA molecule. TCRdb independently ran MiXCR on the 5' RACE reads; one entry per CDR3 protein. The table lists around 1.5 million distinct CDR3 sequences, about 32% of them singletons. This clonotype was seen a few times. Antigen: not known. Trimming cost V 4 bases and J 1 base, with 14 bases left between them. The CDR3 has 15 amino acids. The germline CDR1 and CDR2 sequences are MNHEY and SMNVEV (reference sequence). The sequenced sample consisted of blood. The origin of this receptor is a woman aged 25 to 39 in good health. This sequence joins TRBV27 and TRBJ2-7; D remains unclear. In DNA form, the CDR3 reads TGTGCCAGCAGTTCCCGTAACGGACCTTCCTACGAGCAGTACTTC. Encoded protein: CASSSRNGPSYEQYF.